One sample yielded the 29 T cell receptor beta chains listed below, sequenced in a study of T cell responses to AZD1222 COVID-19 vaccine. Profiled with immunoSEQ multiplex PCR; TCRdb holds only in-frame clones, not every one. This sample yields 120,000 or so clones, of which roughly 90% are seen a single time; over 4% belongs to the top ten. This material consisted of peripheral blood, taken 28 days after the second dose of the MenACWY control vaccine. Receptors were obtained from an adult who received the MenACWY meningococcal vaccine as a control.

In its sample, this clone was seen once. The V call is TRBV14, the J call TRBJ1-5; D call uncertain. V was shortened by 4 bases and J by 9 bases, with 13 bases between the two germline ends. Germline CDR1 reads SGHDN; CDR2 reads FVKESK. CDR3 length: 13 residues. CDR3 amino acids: CASSPSVTGPQHF. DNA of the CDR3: TGTGCCAGCAGCCCTTCGGTTACGGGGCCCCAGCATTTT.

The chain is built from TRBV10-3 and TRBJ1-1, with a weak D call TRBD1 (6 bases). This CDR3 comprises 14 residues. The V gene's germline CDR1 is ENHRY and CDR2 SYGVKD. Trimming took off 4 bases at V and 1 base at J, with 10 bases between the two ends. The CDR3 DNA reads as TGTGCCATCAGTGTAGCAGGGGCGAACACTGAAGCTTTCTTT. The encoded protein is CAISVAGANTEAFF.

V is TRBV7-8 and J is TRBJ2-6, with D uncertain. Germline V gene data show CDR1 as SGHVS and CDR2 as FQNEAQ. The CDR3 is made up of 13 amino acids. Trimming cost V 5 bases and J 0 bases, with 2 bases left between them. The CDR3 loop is CASSASGANVLTF. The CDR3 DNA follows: TGTGCCAGCAGCGCCTCTGGGGCCAACGTCCTGACTTTC.

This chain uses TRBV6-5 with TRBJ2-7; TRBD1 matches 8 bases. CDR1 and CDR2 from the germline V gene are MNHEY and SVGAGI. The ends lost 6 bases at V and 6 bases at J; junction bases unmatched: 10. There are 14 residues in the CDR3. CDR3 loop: CASRAGTGSGEQYV. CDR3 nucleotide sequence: TGTGCCAGCAGGGCCGGGACAGGATCGGGCGAGCAGTACGTC.

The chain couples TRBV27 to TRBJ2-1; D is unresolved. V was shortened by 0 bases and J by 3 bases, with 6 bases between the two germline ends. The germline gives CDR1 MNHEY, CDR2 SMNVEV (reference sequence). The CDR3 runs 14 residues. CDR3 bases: TGTGCCAGCAGTTTATCGATTAGCTACAATGAGCAGTTCTTC. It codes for CASSLSISYNEQFF.

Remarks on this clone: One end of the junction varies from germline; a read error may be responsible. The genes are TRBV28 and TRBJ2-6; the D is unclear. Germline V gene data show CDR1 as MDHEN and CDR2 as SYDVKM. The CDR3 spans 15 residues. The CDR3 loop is CASRLYHSGANVLTF. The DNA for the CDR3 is TGTGCCAGCAGATTATACCACTCTGGGGCCAACGTCCTGACTTTC.

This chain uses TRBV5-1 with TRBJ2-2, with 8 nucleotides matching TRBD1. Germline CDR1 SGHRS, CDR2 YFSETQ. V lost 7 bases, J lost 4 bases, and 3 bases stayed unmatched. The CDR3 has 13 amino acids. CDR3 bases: TGCGCCAGCGAAACAGGGGGCACCGGGGAGCTGTTTTTT. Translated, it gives CASETGGTGELFF.

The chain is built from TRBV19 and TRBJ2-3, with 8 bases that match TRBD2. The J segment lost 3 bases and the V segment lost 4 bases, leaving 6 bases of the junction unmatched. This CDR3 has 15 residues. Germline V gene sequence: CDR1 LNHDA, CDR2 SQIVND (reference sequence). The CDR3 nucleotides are TGTGCCAGTAGTAATCCGGGACTAGGGACAGATACGCAGTATTTT. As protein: CASSNPGLGTDTQYF.

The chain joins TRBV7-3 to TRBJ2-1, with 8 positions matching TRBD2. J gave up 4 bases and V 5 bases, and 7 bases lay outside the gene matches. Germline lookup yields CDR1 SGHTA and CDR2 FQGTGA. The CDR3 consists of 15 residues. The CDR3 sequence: CASSLSGSGYNEQFF. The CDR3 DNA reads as TGTGCCAGCAGCCTAAGCGGGAGTGGTTACAATGAGCAGTTCTTC. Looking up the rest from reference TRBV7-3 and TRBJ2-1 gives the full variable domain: GAGVSQTPSNKVTEKGKYVELRCDPISGHTALYWYRQSLGQGPEFLIYFQGTGAADDSGLPNDRFFAVRPEGSVSTLKIQRTERGDSAVYLCASSLSGSGYNEQFFGPGTRLTVL.

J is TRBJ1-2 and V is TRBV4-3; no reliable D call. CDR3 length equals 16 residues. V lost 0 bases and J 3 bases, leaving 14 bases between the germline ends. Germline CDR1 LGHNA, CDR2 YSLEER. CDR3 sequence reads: CASSQEAGISHYGYTF. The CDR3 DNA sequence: TGCGCCAGCAGCCAAGAAGCGGGAATCTCCCACTATGGCTACACCTTC.

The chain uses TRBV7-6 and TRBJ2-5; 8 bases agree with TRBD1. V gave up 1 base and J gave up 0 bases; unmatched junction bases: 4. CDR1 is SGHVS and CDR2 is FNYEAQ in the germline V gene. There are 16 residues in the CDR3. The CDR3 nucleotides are TGTGCCAGCAGCTTAGTTACAGGGGGGTACCAAGAGACCCAGTACTTC. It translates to CASSLVTGGYQETQYF.

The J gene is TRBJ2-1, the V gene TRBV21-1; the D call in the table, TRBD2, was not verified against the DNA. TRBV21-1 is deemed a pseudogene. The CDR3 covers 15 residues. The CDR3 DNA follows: TGTGCCAGCAGTCTAGCGGGAGGAGAATACAATGAGCAGTTCTTC. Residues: CASSLAGGEYNEQFF.

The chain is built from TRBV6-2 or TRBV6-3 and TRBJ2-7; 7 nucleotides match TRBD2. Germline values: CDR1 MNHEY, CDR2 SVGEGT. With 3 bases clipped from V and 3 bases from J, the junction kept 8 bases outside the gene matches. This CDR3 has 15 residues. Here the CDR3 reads CASSYVSSGRYEQYF. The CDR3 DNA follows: TGTGCCAGCAGTTATGTGTCTAGCGGACGCTACGAGCAGTACTTC.

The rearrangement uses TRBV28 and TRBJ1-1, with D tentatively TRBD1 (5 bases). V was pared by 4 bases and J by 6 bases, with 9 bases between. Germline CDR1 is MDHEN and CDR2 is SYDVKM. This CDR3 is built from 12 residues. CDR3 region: CASSSGIPEAFF. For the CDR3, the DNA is TGTGCCAGCAGTTCAGGGATCCCTGAAGCTTTCTTT.

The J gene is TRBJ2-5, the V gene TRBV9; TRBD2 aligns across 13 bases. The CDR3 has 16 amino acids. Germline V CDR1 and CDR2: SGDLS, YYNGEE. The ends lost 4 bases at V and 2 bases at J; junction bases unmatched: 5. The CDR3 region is CASSPGLAGAQETQYF. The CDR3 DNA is TGTGCCAGCAGCCCCGGACTAGCGGGGGCGCAAGAGACCCAGTACTTC.

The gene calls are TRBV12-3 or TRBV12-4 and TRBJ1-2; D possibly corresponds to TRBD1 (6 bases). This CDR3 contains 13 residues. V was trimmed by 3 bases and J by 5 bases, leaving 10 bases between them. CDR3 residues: CASSFSDRYGYTF. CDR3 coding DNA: TGTGCCAGCAGTTTCTCGGACAGATATGGCTACACCTTC.

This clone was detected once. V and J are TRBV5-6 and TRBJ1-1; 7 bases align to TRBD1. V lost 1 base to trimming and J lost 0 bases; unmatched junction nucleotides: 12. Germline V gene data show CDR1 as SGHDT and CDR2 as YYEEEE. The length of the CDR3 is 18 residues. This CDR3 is CASSLLLGGSPMNTEAFF. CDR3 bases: TGTGCCAGCAGCTTGCTTTTAGGGGGCTCCCCCATGAACACTGAAGCTTTCTTT.

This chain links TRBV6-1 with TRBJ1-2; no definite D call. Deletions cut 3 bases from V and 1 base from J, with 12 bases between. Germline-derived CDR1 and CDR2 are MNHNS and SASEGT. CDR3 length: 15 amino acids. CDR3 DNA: TGTGCCAGCAGTGAGGTTTTGGGCTTTAACTATGGCTACACCTTC. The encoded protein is CASSEVLGFNYGYTF.

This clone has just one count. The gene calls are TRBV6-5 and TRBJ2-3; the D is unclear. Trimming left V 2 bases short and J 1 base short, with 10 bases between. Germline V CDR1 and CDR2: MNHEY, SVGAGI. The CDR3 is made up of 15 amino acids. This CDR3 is CASSYGLEGTDTQYF. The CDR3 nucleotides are TGTGCCAGCAGTTACGGGCTAGAAGGCACAGATACGCAGTATTTT.

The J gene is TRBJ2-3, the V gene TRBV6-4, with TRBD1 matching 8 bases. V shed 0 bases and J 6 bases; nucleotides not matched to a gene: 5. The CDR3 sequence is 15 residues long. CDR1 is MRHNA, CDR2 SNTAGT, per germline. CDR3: CASSDSGQAGDTQYF. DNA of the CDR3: TGTGCCAGCAGTGACTCGGGACAGGCGGGGGATACGCAGTATTTT.

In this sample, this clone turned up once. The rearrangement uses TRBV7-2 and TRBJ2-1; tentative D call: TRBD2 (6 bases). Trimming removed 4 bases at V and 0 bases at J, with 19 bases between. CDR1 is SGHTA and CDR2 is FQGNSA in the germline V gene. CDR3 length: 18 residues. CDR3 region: CASSSPGDGSSSYNEQFF. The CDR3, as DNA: TGTGCCAGCAGCTCTCCCGGGGACGGGAGTAGCTCCTACAATGAGCAGTTCTTC.

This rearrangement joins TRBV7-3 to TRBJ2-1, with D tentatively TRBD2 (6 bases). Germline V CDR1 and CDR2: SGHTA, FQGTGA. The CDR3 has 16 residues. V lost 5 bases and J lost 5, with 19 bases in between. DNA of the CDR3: TGTGCCAGCAGCGATAAGGGCGCGGGGCCCAACAATGAGCAGTTCTTC. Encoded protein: CASSDKGAGPNNEQFF.

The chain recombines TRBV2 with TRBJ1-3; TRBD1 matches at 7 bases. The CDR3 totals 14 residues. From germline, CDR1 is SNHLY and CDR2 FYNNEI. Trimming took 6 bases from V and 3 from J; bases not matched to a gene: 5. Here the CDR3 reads CASSTTGFGNTIYF. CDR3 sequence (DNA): TGTGCCAGCAGCACGACAGGGTTTGGAAACACCATATATTTT.

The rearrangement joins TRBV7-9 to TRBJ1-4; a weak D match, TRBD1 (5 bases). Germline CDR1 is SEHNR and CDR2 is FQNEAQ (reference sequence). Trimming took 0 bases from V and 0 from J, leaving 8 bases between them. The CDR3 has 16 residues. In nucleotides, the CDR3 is TGTGCCAGCAGCTTAGCGGGGCAGGCAACTAATGAAAAACTGTTTTTT. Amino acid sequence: CASSLAGQATNEKLFF.

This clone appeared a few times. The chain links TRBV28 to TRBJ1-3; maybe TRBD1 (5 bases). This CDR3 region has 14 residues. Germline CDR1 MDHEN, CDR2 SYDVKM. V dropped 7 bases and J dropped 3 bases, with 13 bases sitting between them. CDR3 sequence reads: CASTPGTSGNTIYF. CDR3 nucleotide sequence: TGTGCCAGCACCCCCGGGACGAGTGGAAACACCATATATTTT. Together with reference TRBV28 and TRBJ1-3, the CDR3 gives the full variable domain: DVKVTQSSRYLVKRTGEKVFLECVQDMDHENMFWYRQDPGLGLRLIYFSYDVKMKEKGDIPEGYSVSREKKERFSLILESASTNQTSMYLCASTPGTSGNTIYFGEGSWLTVV.

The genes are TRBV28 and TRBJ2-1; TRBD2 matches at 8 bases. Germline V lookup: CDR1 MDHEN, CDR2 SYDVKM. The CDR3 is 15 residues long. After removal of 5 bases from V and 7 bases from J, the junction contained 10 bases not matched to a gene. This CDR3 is CASSPGGAGGNEQFF. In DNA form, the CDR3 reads TGTGCCAGCAGTCCCGGGGGGGCCGGTGGAAATGAGCAGTTCTTC. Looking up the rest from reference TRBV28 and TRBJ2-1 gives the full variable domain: DVKVTQSSRYLVKRTGEKVFLECVQDMDHENMFWYRQDPGLGLRLIYFSYDVKMKEKGDIPEGYSVSREKKERFSLILESASTNQTSMYLCASSPGGAGGNEQFFGPGTRLTVL.

The CDR3 nucleotides are TGTGCCAGCAGTAGGGGGGAACGCACAGATACGCAGTATTTT. Translation: CASSRGERTDTQYF. This chain joins TRBV2 and TRBJ2-3; D may be TRBD1 or TRBD2 (6 bases each). The CDR3 runs to 14 residues. The germline V gene has CDR1 SNHLY and CDR2 FYNNEI. The ends were cut back, 5 bases at V and 1 base at J, with 10 bases in the middle. Filled out from reference TRBV2 and TRBJ2-3, the complete variable domain reads EPEVTQTPSHQVTQMGQEVILRCVPISNHLYFYWYRQILGQKVEFLVSFYNNEISEKSEIFDDQFSVERPDGSNFTLKIRSTKLEDSAMYFCASSRGERTDTQYFGPGTRLTVL.

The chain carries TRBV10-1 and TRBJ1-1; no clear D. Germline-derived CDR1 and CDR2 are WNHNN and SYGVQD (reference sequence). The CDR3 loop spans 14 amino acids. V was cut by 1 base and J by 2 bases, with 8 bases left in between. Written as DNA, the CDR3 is TGCGCCAGCAGTGAGTGTGACATAAACACTGAAGCTTTCTTT. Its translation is CASSECDINTEAFF.

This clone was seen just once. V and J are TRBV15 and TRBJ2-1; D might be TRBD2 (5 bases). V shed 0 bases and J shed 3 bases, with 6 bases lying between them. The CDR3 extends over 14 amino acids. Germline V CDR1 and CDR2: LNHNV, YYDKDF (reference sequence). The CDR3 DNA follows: TGTGCCACCAGCAGAGATGAGGGCTACAATGAGCAGTTCTTC. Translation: CATSRDEGYNEQFF. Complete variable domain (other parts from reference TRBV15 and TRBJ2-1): DAMVIQNPRYQVTQFGKPVTLSCSQTLNHNVMYWYQQKSSQAPKLLFHYYDKDFNNEADTPDNFQSRRPNTSFCFLDIRSPGLGDTAMYLCATSRDEGYNEQFFGPGTRLTVL.